Following are 25 T cell receptor beta chains from one sample sequenced in a study of T cells after posttransplantation cyclophosphamide. Produced via immunoSEQ multiplex PCR; TCRdb's table is partial and in-frame only. Among around 3,000 clones listed, around 78% were seen once. The specimen was memory CD8+ T cells sorted from blood. These receptors came from a woman between 55 and 75 years old in good health, CMV-negative, and a related stem cell transplant donor.

The chain joins TRBV19 to TRBJ1-1; TRBD1 aligns across 7 bases. Germline V gene data show CDR1 as LNHDA and CDR2 as SQIVND (reference sequence). J was trimmed by 3 bases and V by 6 bases; bases with no gene match: 7. This CDR3 spans 14 amino acids. The CDR3 reads CASRETGIHTEAFF. CDR3 in DNA: TGTGCCAGTAGGGAGACAGGGATACACACTGAAGCTTTCTTT.

The table lists this clone with a count of one. DNA of the CDR3: TGTGCCAGCAGTATCCTAGCGGGGGCGAACACCGGGGAGCTGTTTTTT. As protein: CASSILAGANTGELFF. The V and J genes are TRBV27 and TRBJ2-2, with 10 bases identical to TRBD2. CDR1 is MNHEY, CDR2 SMNVEV, per germline (reference sequence). This CDR3 region has 16 residues. V was pared by 5 bases and J by 0 bases, with 3 bases of the junction left unmatched.

The chain couples TRBV5-5 to TRBJ2-7; D remains unclear. The CDR3 totals 13 residues. The V and J ends lost 2 bases and 3 bases respectively, with 9 bases between them. CDR1 and CDR2 from the germline V gene are SGHKS and YYEKEE (reference sequence). The CDR3 loop reads CASSFYGYYEQYV. In DNA form, the CDR3 reads TGTGCCAGCAGCTTTTACGGTTACTACGAGCAGTACGTC.

The J gene is TRBJ2-6, the V gene TRBV28; 10 bases agree with TRBD1. There are 18 residues in the CDR3. V lost 2 bases, J lost 3 bases, and 7 bases stayed unmatched. Germline V CDR1 and CDR2: MDHEN, SYDVKM. Here the CDR3 DNA reads TGTGCCAGCAGTTTAGTTGGGACAGGGGTAATTGGGGCCAACGTCCTGACTTTC. Encoded protein: CASSLVGTGVIGANVLTF.

The chain uses TRBV28 and TRBJ1-1, with 10 bases that match TRBD1. The germline CDR1 and CDR2 sequences are MDHEN and SYDVKM. The CDR3 sequence is 16 residues long. The ends lost 6 bases at V and 2 bases at J; junction bases unmatched: 9. The CDR3 is CASRSMDRGINTEAFF. The CDR3 DNA is TGTGCCAGCAGGTCAATGGACAGGGGGATTAACACTGAAGCTTTCTTT. The full variable domain, in which reference TRBV28 and TRBJ1-1 provide the parts outside the CDR3, is DVKVTQSSRYLVKRTGEKVFLECVQDMDHENMFWYRQDPGLGLRLIYFSYDVKMKEKGDIPEGYSVSREKKERFSLILESASTNQTSMYLCASRSMDRGINTEAFFGQGTRLTVV.

In its sample, this clone was seen once. This chain links TRBV2 with TRBJ2-1, with TRBD1 identical over 7 bases. CDR3 length: 13 residues. Germline V CDR1 and CDR2: SNHLY, FYNNEI. The J segment lost 4 bases and the V segment lost 8 bases, leaving 5 bases of the junction unmatched. CDR3 sequence reads: CASHPQGYNEQFF. DNA of the CDR3: TGTGCCAGCCACCCACAGGGGTACAATGAGCAGTTCTTC.

This chain uses TRBV6-1 with TRBJ2-1; 10 bases map to TRBD2. Germline V CDR1 and CDR2: MNHNS, SASEGT. CDR3 length equals 15 residues. The V segment lost 2 bases and the J segment 2 bases; nucleotides outside the gene matches: 0. CDR3 sequence reads: CASSESGGAYNEQFF. CDR3 bases: TGTGCCAGCAGTGAAAGCGGGGGGGCCTACAATGAGCAGTTCTTC.

About this clone itself: The DNA is omitted, as the CDR3 cannot be located on it reliably, and the CDR3 follows TCRdb's listing. This same CDR3 is encoded by further DNA sequences in the sample. J is TRBJ1-6 and V is TRBV6-6. The CDR3 spans 14 residues, counting both ends. The germline V gene has CDR1 MNHNY and CDR2 SVGAGI (reference sequence). The CDR3 here is CASILEGGNSPLHF.

J is TRBJ2-1 and V is TRBV5-6; 8 nucleotides line up with TRBD1. CDR1 and CDR2 (germline): SGHDT, YYEEEE. V gave up 4 bases and J gave up 4 bases; unmatched junction bases: 4. The CDR3 runs 14 residues. This CDR3 is CASSRRQGYNEQFF. The CDR3 nucleotides read TGTGCCAGCAGCCGACGACAGGGGTACAATGAGCAGTTCTTC.

The genes are TRBV7-9 and TRBJ2-1; the match to TRBD2 covers 8 bases. The ends lost 2 bases at V and 8 bases at J; junction bases unmatched: 8. The CDR3 sequence is 15 residues long. Germline V gene lookup returns CDR1 SEHNR and CDR2 FQNEAQ (reference sequence). The CDR3 DNA reads TGTGCCAGCAGCTTAAGCCCGGGAGGGCCTGATGAGCAGTTCTTC. Encoded protein: CASSLSPGGPDEQFF.

The chain combines TRBV5-1 with TRBJ2-1, with D uncertain. Trimming took off 5 bases at V and 4 bases at J, with 10 bases between the two ends. The CDR3 length is 13 residues. Germline CDR1 SGHRS, CDR2 YFSETQ. CDR3 in DNA: TGCGCCAGCAGTAGCTCTGGATACAATGAGCAGTTCTTC. This gives the protein CASSSSGYNEQFF.

The rearrangement links TRBV28 to TRBJ2-5; a weak D match, TRBD1 (5 bases). This CDR3 contains 14 residues. V was pared by 2 bases and J by 5 bases, with 12 bases between. Looked up from germline, CDR1 is MDHEN and CDR2 is SYDVKM. This CDR3 is CASSLDSPGETQYF. The CDR3 DNA reads as TGTGCCAGCAGTTTAGACAGCCCAGGGGAGACCCAGTACTTC. The entire variable domain, with the rest obtained from reference TRBV28 and TRBJ2-5, is as follows: DVKVTQSSRYLVKRTGEKVFLECVQDMDHENMFWYRQDPGLGLRLIYFSYDVKMKEKGDIPEGYSVSREKKERFSLILESASTNQTSMYLCASSLDSPGETQYFGPGTRLLVL.

The chain recombines TRBV27 with TRBJ2-7; 9 bases map to TRBD1. V dropped 3 bases and J dropped 5; count of bases not matched to a gene: 5. The germline V gene has CDR1 MNHEY and CDR2 SMNVEV (reference sequence). The CDR3 has 14 residues. The CDR3 here is CASSLLTGGDEQYF. The CDR3 region has the DNA TGTGCCAGCAGTTTGCTGACAGGGGGAGACGAGCAGTACTTC.

V gene TRBV7-2 combines with J gene TRBJ1-1; 7 nucleotides agree with TRBD1. With V trimmed by 5 bases and J by 4 bases, 4 bases remained unmatched. In germline, CDR1 is SGHTA, CDR2 FQGNSA. The CDR3 contains 13 residues. The CDR3 DNA is TGTGCCAGCAGCCCCCCAGGGGGCACTGAAGCTTTCTTT. Translating gives CASSPPGGTEAFF.

This clone was observed a few times. The chain has TRBV7-9 and TRBJ1-6; D is possibly TRBD1 (6 bases). Germline V gene data show CDR1 as SEHNR and CDR2 as FQNEAQ (reference sequence). There are 15 residues in the CDR3. The V and J ends lost 4 bases and 6 bases respectively, with 13 bases between them. In nucleotides, the CDR3 is TGTGCCAGCAGCTCCACAGGGCCTGGTAATTCACCCCTCCACTTT. Protein product: CASSSTGPGNSPLHF.

The chain combines TRBV11-1 with TRBJ2-5; 7 bases are shared with TRBD2. The V and J ends lost 6 bases and 4 bases, in that order; junction bases with no gene match: 11. CDR1 and CDR2 from the germline V gene are SGHAT and FQDESV (reference sequence). The CDR3 totals 15 residues. In DNA, the CDR3 is TGTGCCAGCAGACCTGGCGGGGACTACAGAGAGACCCAGTACTTC. Translation gives CASRPGGDYRETQYF.

The chain employs TRBV5-1 and TRBJ2-3; tentative D call: TRBD1 (6 bases). The CDR3 runs to 15 residues. Germline V CDR1 and CDR2: SGHRS, YFSETQ. V was clipped by 2 bases and J by 6 bases, with 16 bases between them. CDR3 coding DNA: TGCGCCAGCAGCTTCGGGACAACCACGGGGGATACGCAGTATTTT. Encoded protein: CASSFGTTTGDTQYF.

The chain uses TRBV13 and TRBJ2-1, with 7 bases aligning to TRBD2. Unmatched junction bases numbered 11, after V lost 5 bases and J lost 1 base. CDR3 length: 17 residues. CDR1 and CDR2 from the germline V gene are PRHDT and FYEKMQ (reference sequence). CDR3 amino acids: CASSPPGSGPSYNEQFF. The CDR3 DNA follows: TGTGCCAGCAGCCCCCCGGGTAGCGGGCCTTCCTACAATGAGCAGTTCTTC.

Only a few counts were recorded for this clone. This CDR3 is CASSLRASGGGEQFF. Here the CDR3 DNA reads TGTGCCAGTAGCCTCAGGGCTAGCGGGGGAGGTGAGCAGTTCTTC. The chain recombines TRBV19 with TRBJ2-1; TRBD2 aligns across 10 bases. CDR1 is LNHDA, CDR2 SQIVND, per germline (reference sequence). The CDR3 totals 15 residues. V lost 6 bases and J lost 9; bases outside the gene matches: 11.

This rearrangement joins TRBV28 to TRBJ2-1; D gene unclear. This CDR3 has 15 amino acids. Between the trimmed V and J ends, which lost 2 bases and 4 bases, there was a span of 12 bases. The germline V gene encodes CDR1 MDHEN and CDR2 SYDVKM. The CDR3 nucleotides are TGTGCCAGCAGTTTAGAGGTGGTGGCATACAATGAGCAGTTCTTC. It translates to CASSLEVVAYNEQFF.

CDR3 amino acids: CASSPTGGDSYNEQFF. DNA of the CDR3: TGTGCCAGCAGCCCTACAGGGGGTGACTCCTACAATGAGCAGTTCTTC. J is TRBJ2-1 and V is TRBV7-3; 8 nucleotides align to TRBD1. Germline V CDR1 and CDR2: SGHTA, FQGTGA. Trimming took 5 bases from V and 0 from J; bases not matched to a gene: 6. This CDR3 comprises 16 residues. Combining the CDR3 with reference TRBV7-3 and TRBJ2-1 gives the whole variable domain GAGVSQTPSNKVTEKGKYVELRCDPISGHTALYWYRQSLGQGPEFLIYFQGTGAADDSGLPNDRFFAVRPEGSVSTLKIQRTERGDSAVYLCASSPTGGDSYNEQFFGPGTRLTVL.

This clone was detected only once. Here the CDR3 reads CASSQEPRDTNSGNTIYF. As DNA, the CDR3 is TGCGCCAGCAGCCAAGAGCCCCGGGACACAAACTCTGGAAACACCATATATTTT. The rearrangement joins TRBV4-3 to TRBJ1-3, with D possibly TRBD1 on 6 matching bases. The germline V gene has CDR1 LGHNA and CDR2 YSLEER. Trimming stripped 0 bases from V and 0 bases from J, with 15 bases between. This CDR3 contains 18 residues.

This chain links TRBV7-9 with TRBJ2-7, with 8 bases aligning to TRBD2. The germline CDR1 and CDR2 sequences are SEHNR and FQNEAQ (reference sequence). V was pared by 4 bases and J by 0 bases, with 8 bases of the junction left unmatched. The length of the CDR3 is 16 residues. As DNA, the CDR3 is TGTGCCAGCAGCTCGTCAAGCGGGAGTAACTCCTACGAGCAGTACTTC. Residues: CASSSSSGSNSYEQYF. The variable domain in full, with the rest retrieved from reference TRBV7-9 and TRBJ2-7, is DTGVSQNPRHKITKRGQNVTFRCDPISEHNRLYWYRQTLGQGPEFLTYFQNEAQLEKSRLLSDRFSAERPKGSFSTLEIQRTEQGDSAMYLCASSSSSGSNSYEQYFGPGTRLTVT.

V and J are TRBV9 and TRBJ2-1; D unresolved. V dropped 0 bases and J dropped 7 bases, with 5 bases sitting between them. The CDR3 has 12 amino acids. Germline V gene sequence: CDR1 SGDLS, CDR2 YYNGEE. The CDR3 sequence: CASSVDKNEQFF. In DNA, the CDR3 is TGTGCCAGCAGCGTAGATAAAAATGAGCAGTTCTTC. Full variable domain (outside the CDR3, taken from reference TRBV9 and TRBJ2-1): DSGVTQTPKHLITATGQRVTLRCSPRSGDLSVYWYQQSLDQGLQFLIQYYNGEERAKGNILERFSAQQFPDLHSELNLSSLELGDSALYFCASSVDKNEQFFGPGTRLTVL.

This clone was seen a handful of times. V usage is TRBV11-2 and J usage is TRBJ2-2; tentatively, D is TRBD2 (6 bases). The CDR3 totals 17 residues. Germline CDR1 and CDR2: SGHAT and FQNNGV. Trimming took 2 bases from V and 2 from J, leaving 15 bases between them. The CDR3 DNA follows: TGTGCCAGCAGCTTAACTACTACTAGCAGCAACACCGGGGAGCTGTTTTTT. Protein sequence: CASSLTTTSSNTGELFF.